This TCR beta chain was captured by sequencing in a study of control samples from healthy donors and cancer patients (dated by TCRdb to 2020 to 2021). A remark on this clone: Its antigen is unknown. Qualities for individual bases were not recorded, and no much larger clone is one base off.

Including the terminal cysteine and phenylalanine, the CDR3 comprises 15 residues. The entry retains the CDR3 DNA only, 45 bases that are in frame from base 1. Relative to germline, V is missing 6 bases and J is missing 3 bases, with 3 bases of the junction outside any gene match. Sequences MNHEY (CDR1) and SVGAGI (CDR2) are obtained from the germline V gene. Receptor amplification or capture employed the immunoSEQ multiplex PCR assay. In its TCRdb copy, this immuneACCESS table keeps in-frame sequences only and misses some clones. Where compared with another copy, unresolved V genes explain less than half of these, and the others have no known cause. This sample gives 210,000 or so clones in total; about 90% of them show up just once. The ten most abundant clones make up 1.5% to 2% of the sample.

Source material: blood. The clonotype was recovered from a man between 25 and 39 years old in good health. The V gene is TRBV6-5 and the J gene is TRBJ1-5; 12 junctional bases match TRBD1. CDR3 loop: CASRPGQGANQPQHF. The DNA sequence reads TGTGCCAGCAGACCGGGACAGGGGGCCAATCAGCCCCAGCATTTT.